The rows below give T cell receptor beta chains drawn from one sample of a study of T cells in Graves' hyperthyroidism and ophthalmopathy. MiXCR, applied by TCRdb to the multiplex PCR reads, yields one record per CDR3 protein. The table shows about 600,000 distinct CDR3 sequences, with about 16% occurring only once. The sample taken for sequencing was blood. The source is a woman aged 40 to 55 with Graves' ophthalmopathy. The CDR3 runs from the conserved cysteine through the conserved F or W. The D gene is left open where the match is weak. Size values are once, few and many counts, or a class for expanded clones, and some rows have none.

TRBV5-1	NA	TRBJ2-3	NA	15	TGTGCCAGCAGCGTGATGGGGGGACCCACAGATACGCAGTATTTT	CASSVMGGPTDTQYF
TRBV2	many	TRBJ2-1	NA	13	TGTGCCAGCACAACTGACCAGGGCAATGAGCAGTTCTTC	CASTTDQGNEQFF
TRBV6-1	many	TRBJ2-7	NA	13	TGTGCCAGCAGTGGGGACAACTCCTACGAGCAGTACTTC	CASSGDNSYEQYF
TRBV27	NA	TRBJ2-1	NA	16	TGTGCCAGCAGTCCAACCGGGACGGCGCCGTTCGATGAGCAGTTCTTC	CASSPTGTAPFDEQFF
TRBV20-1	few	TRBJ2-7	NA	11	TGCAGCGGGGGAACCAACTACGAGCAGTACTTC	CSGGTNYEQYF
TRBV3-1	many	TRBJ2-3	NA	15	TGTGCCAGCAGCCATACTAGGGGACACACAGATACGCAGTATTTT	CASSHTRGHTDTQYF
TRBV28	NA	TRBJ2-7	TRBD1	15	TGTGCCAGCAGTCCGCATGGGACAGGGGGGAACGAGCAGTACTTC	CASSPHGTGGNEQYF
TRBV10-3	NA	TRBJ1-4	NA	15	TGTGCCATCAGTGAGTCTGGGGCAACTAATGAAAAACTGTTTTTT	CAISESGATNEKLFF
TRBV4-1	NA	TRBJ2-7	TRBD2	15	TGCGCCAGCAGCCAAAGACTAGCGGCCGCCTACGAGCAGTACTTC	CASSQRLAAAYEQYF
TRBV2	few	TRBJ2-5	NA	14	TGTGCCAGCAGATACGGACACCTCCAAGAGACCCAGTACTTC	CASRYGHLQETQYF
TRBV7-6	many	TRBJ2-3	TRBD2	16	TGTGCCAGCAGCTTAGGGACTAGCGGGACTGCAGATACGCAGTATTTT	CASSLGTSGTADTQYF
TRBV12-3/TRBV12-4	many	TRBJ1-5	TRBD1	14	TGTGCCAGCAGTTTGGCACAGGGGAATCAGCCCCAGCATTTT	CASSLAQGNQPQHF
TRBV9	NA	TRBJ1-5	NA	15	TGTGCCAGCAGCGTAGGTTCGAGGGAATCGGAGCCCCAGCATTTT	CASSVGSRESEPQHF
TRBV10-3	NA	TRBJ2-3	TRBD1	12	TGTGCCATCAGTGAGCCGGACAGGGTACAGTATTTT	CAISEPDRVQYF
TRBV3-1	NA	TRBJ2-2	NA	17	TGTGCCAGCAGCCAAGAGGTGGGGGGCACGAACACCGGGGAGCTGTTTTTT	CASSQEVGGTNTGELFF
TRBV20-1	NA	TRBJ2-2	TRBD2	17	TGCAGCGCCACTGGGACTAGCGGGAGTGTTGGCACCGGGGAGCTGTTTTTT	CSATGTSGSVGTGELFF
TRBV20-1	many	TRBJ2-7	TRBD1	15	TGCAGTGCTAGAACCGGGACAGGGGGCCTGGACGAGCAGTACTTC	CSARTGTGGLDEQYF
TRBV18	many	TRBJ2-1	TRBD1	13	TGTGCCAGCTCACCACGGGACAGGAATGAGCAGTTCTTC	CASSPRDRNEQFF
TRBV7-3	few	TRBJ1-1	NA	12	TGTGCCAGCAGCCCTAGGGACGGTGAAGCTTTCTTT	CASSPRDGEAFF
TRBV5-1	few	TRBJ1-2	NA	14	TGCGCCAGCAGCCCCCAAGGACGGAATTATGGCTACACCTTC	CASSPQGRNYGYTF
TRBV13	many	TRBJ2-7	TRBD2	15	TGTGCCAGCAGCGGTAGACTAGCGGGAACCTACGAGCAGTACTTC	CASSGRLAGTYEQYF
TRBV3-1	many	TRBJ2-1	TRBD2	16	TGTGCCAGCAGCCAAGGGGGGGGAAGAACATACAATGAGCAGTTCTTC	CASSQGGGRTYNEQFF
TRBV10-3	few	TRBJ2-1	TRBD2	16	TGTGCCATCAGAGGGACTAGCGGGAGCTCCTACAATGAGCAGTTCTTC	CAIRGTSGSSYNEQFF
TRBV11-3	many	TRBJ2-1	NA	13	TGTGCCAGCAGCTCCAGACAGGACAATGAGCAGTTCTTC	CASSSRQDNEQFF
TRBV11-3	many	TRBJ1-5	NA	16	TGTGCCAGCAGCACGCGTATCCAGACAGGTTTTCGGCCCCAGCATTTT	CASSTRIQTGFRPQHF
TRBV6-1	NA	TRBJ1-1	TRBD1	15	TGTGCCAGCAGCAAGACAGGGATTTCGAACACTGAAGCTTTCTTT	CASSKTGISNTEAFF
TRBV20-1	NA	TRBJ2-2	TRBD2	16	TGCAGTGCTCCCAGGGCGGGACTAGCGGGATCCGGGGTGCTGTTTTTT	CSAPRAGLAGSGVLFF
TRBV5-1	few	TRBJ2-2	TRBD2	16	TGCGCCAGCAGCGGGCTATCTAGCGGGAACTCCGGGGAGCTGTTTTTT	CASSGLSSGNSGELFF
TRBV6-1	few	TRBJ1-6	NA	14	TGTGCCAGCAGCAGCAGGGAGGGAAGGGCACCCCTCCACTTT	CASSSREGRAPLHF
TRBV18	many	TRBJ2-5	NA	13	TGTGCCAGCTCACCAGCAACCCAAGAGACCCAGTACTTC	CASSPATQETQYF
TRBV29-1	NA	TRBJ2-3	NA	14	TGCAGCGCCCCCAGCCGGGAGAAGGAAGATACGCAGTATTTT	CSAPSREKEDTQYF
TRBV24-1	NA	TRBJ2-3	NA	13	TGTGCCACCAGTGATACCAGGGGAGATACGCAGTATTTT	CATSDTRGDTQYF
TRBV18	few	TRBJ2-1	TRBD2	15	TGTGCCAGCTCACCCGTAGCGGGAGGGTCCAATGAGCAGTTCTTC	CASSPVAGGSNEQFF
TRBV7-2	NA	TRBJ2-3	TRBD2	15	TGTGCCAGCAGCCCGGTAGGACTAGACACAGATACGCAGTATTTT	CASSPVGLDTDTQYF
TRBV3-1	NA	TRBJ2-5	NA	15	TGTGCCAGCAGCCGGCGCGGGACCGCCCAAGAGACCCAGTACTTC	CASSRRGTAQETQYF
TRBV12-3/TRBV12-4	many	TRBJ2-6	NA	16	TGTGCCAGCAGCGACAGCCTGAGCTCTGGGGCCAACGTCCTGACTTTC	CASSDSLSSGANVLTF